This is a list of T cell receptor beta chains from one sample in a study of cytomegalovirus exposure and HLA in healthy donors. Sequencing was performed with immunoSEQ multiplex PCR; in TCRdb, only in-frame clones are kept and a portion is missing. The data contain 130,000 or so clones, approximately 74% of them singletons. The specimen sequenced was PBMCs. The source of these receptors is a man aged 35 to 55 in good health and CMV-seropositive. The CDR3 runs from the conserved cysteine through the conserved F or W. Each record gives: clone size, D gene, J gene, V gene, CDR3 protein, CDR3 DNA. A D gene is named only where the DNA matches it firmly. A row's size may be missing; if present it is once, few, many or a size class.

abundance: NA
d_gene: TRBD1
j_gene: TRBJ2-7
v_gene: TRBV29-1
CDR3aa: CSVEEQGAAYEQYF
CDR3nt: TGCAGCGTTGAAGAACAGGGGGCTGCCTACGAGCAGTACTTC

abundance: few
d_gene: NA
j_gene: TRBJ2-3
v_gene: TRBV6-6
CDR3aa: CASSYRGSDTQYF
CDR3nt: TGTGCCAGCAGTTACCGCGGATCAGATACGCAGTATTTT

abundance: NA
d_gene: NA
j_gene: TRBJ2-5
v_gene: TRBV5-4
CDR3aa: CASTLPGVGERETQYF
CDR3nt: TGTGCCAGCACCCTTCCGGGTGTAGGAGAGAGAGAGACCCAGTACTTC

abundance: NA
d_gene: NA
j_gene: TRBJ1-5
v_gene: TRBV30
CDR3aa: CAWTGGANQPQHF
CDR3nt: TGTGCCTGGACCGGGGGGGCAAATCAGCCCCAGCATTTT

abundance: NA
d_gene: NA
j_gene: TRBJ1-5
v_gene: TRBV15
CDR3aa: CATSRGQGSNQPQHF
CDR3nt: TGTGCCACCAGCAGAGGGCAGGGAAGCAATCAGCCCCAGCATTTT

abundance: NA
d_gene: NA
j_gene: TRBJ2-1
v_gene: TRBV6-1
CDR3aa: CASSFRETYNEQFF
CDR3nt: TGTGCCAGCAGTTTTCGGGAAACCTACAATGAGCAGTTCTTC

abundance: NA
d_gene: TRBD1
j_gene: TRBJ1-6
v_gene: TRBV6-5
CDR3aa: CASSRGQVDNSPLHF
CDR3nt: TGTGCCAGCAGCCGAGGACAGGTGGATAATTCACCCCTCCACTTT

abundance: NA
d_gene: NA
j_gene: TRBJ2-7
v_gene: TRBV9
CDR3aa: CASSPGTGESYEQYF
CDR3nt: TGTGCCAGCAGCCCAGGGACGGGAGAGTCCTACGAGCAGTACTTC

abundance: few
d_gene: NA
j_gene: TRBJ1-1
v_gene: TRBV5-4
CDR3aa: CASSLDRAWSTEAFF
CDR3nt: TGTGCCAGCAGCTTGGACAGGGCGTGGAGCACTGAAGCTTTCTTT

abundance: few
d_gene: TRBD2
j_gene: TRBJ2-7
v_gene: TRBV9
CDR3aa: CASSTQPGTSTDEQYF
CDR3nt: TGTGCCAGCAGCACACAGCCCGGGACTAGTACCGACGAGCAGTACTTC

abundance: NA
d_gene: NA
j_gene: TRBJ2-4
v_gene: TRBV5-4
CDR3aa: CASSPSQVEGKNIQYF
CDR3nt: TGTGCCAGCAGCCCCTCCCAGGTGGAGGGCAAAAACATTCAGTACTTC

abundance: NA
d_gene: NA
j_gene: TRBJ1-1
v_gene: TRBV6-4
CDR3aa: CASSALGLGNTEAFF
CDR3nt: TGTGCCAGCAGTGCCTTAGGACTGGGCAACACTGAAGCTTTCTTT

abundance: NA
d_gene: TRBD2
j_gene: TRBJ2-7
v_gene: TRBV5-1
CDR3aa: CASSLADGGSSSPYEQYF
CDR3nt: TGCGCCAGCAGCTTGGCTGATGGCGGGAGCTCAAGTCCCTACGAGCAGTACTTC

abundance: NA
d_gene: NA
j_gene: TRBJ1-2
v_gene: TRBV27
CDR3aa: CASSTRASYGYTF
CDR3nt: TGTGCCAGCAGTACGCGGGCCTCCTATGGCTACACCTTC

abundance: few
d_gene: NA
j_gene: TRBJ1-2
v_gene: TRBV2
CDR3aa: CASNPQAGAKRDGYTF
CDR3nt: TGTGCCAGCAATCCCCAGGCAGGGGCTAAAAGGGATGGCTACACCTTC

abundance: NA
d_gene: NA
j_gene: TRBJ1-5
v_gene: TRBV28
CDR3aa: CASSSRGGDNQPQHF
CDR3nt: TGTGCCAGCAGTTCCCGCGGGGGAGACAATCAGCCCCAGCATTTT

abundance: once
d_gene: TRBD1
j_gene: TRBJ1-2
v_gene: TRBV6-5
CDR3aa: CASRQGAQGYTF
CDR3nt: TGTGCCAGCAGGCAGGGGGCGCAAGGCTACACCTTC

abundance: NA
d_gene: NA
j_gene: TRBJ2-5
v_gene: TRBV5-1
CDR3aa: CASRGEPSHGETQYF
CDR3nt: TGCGCCAGCAGAGGGGAACCCAGTCACGGGGAGACCCAGTACTTC

abundance: NA
d_gene: TRBD2
j_gene: TRBJ2-5
v_gene: TRBV7-2
CDR3aa: CASSRLGPSGGETQYF
CDR3nt: TGTGCCAGCAGCCGACTCGGTCCTAGCGGGGGAGAGACCCAGTACTTC

abundance: NA
d_gene: TRBD1
j_gene: TRBJ1-2
v_gene: TRBV30
CDR3aa: CAWVRTGLYGYTF
CDR3nt: TGTGCCTGGGTTCGGACAGGGCTTTATGGCTACACCTTC

abundance: NA
d_gene: TRBD1
j_gene: TRBJ1-1
v_gene: TRBV15
CDR3aa: CATSRTGVAEAFF
CDR3nt: TGTGCCACCAGTAGGACAGGGGTTGCTGAAGCTTTCTTT

abundance: NA
d_gene: NA
j_gene: TRBJ2-5
v_gene: TRBV27
CDR3aa: CASRGSTSYEQYF
CDR3nt: TGTGCCAGCAGGGGGAGCACGTCGTATGAGCAGTACTTC

abundance: NA
d_gene: NA
j_gene: TRBJ2-7
v_gene: TRBV5-1
CDR3aa: CASRNGLNPTYEQYF
CDR3nt: TGCGCCAGCAGGAACGGACTAAACCCAACCTACGAGCAGTACTTC

abundance: NA
d_gene: TRBD2
j_gene: TRBJ2-1
v_gene: TRBV5-6
CDR3aa: CASSGRLAGEQSYNEQFF
CDR3nt: TGTGCCAGCAGCGGGCGACTAGCGGGAGAACAAAGTTACAATGAGCAGTTCTTC

abundance: NA
d_gene: NA
j_gene: TRBJ1-1
v_gene: TRBV19
CDR3aa: CASSISILQNTEAFF
CDR3nt: TGTGCCAGTAGTATCTCGATACTTCAGAACACTGAAGCTTTCTTT

abundance: NA
d_gene: NA
j_gene: TRBJ2-3
v_gene: TRBV7-9
CDR3aa: CASSLAQGISTDTQYF
CDR3nt: TGTGCCAGCAGCCTAGCACAGGGCATTAGCACAGATACGCAGTATTTT

abundance: NA
d_gene: TRBD1
j_gene: TRBJ1-1
v_gene: TRBV20-1
CDR3aa: CSASDRGKAFF
CDR3nt: TGCAGTGCTTCCGACAGGGGGAAAGCTTTCTTT

abundance: NA
d_gene: NA
j_gene: TRBJ1-6
v_gene: TRBV28
CDR3aa: CASSLLPSPLHF
CDR3nt: TGTGCCAGCAGTCTACTGCCTTCACCCCTCCACTTT

abundance: NA
d_gene: TRBD1
j_gene: TRBJ1-2
v_gene: TRBV15
CDR3aa: CATSRDRTGLYGYTF
CDR3nt: TGTGCCACCAGCAGAGATAGGACAGGGCTTTATGGCTACACCTTC

abundance: NA
d_gene: NA
j_gene: TRBJ2-7
v_gene: TRBV27
CDR3aa: CASATSGLSFYEQYF
CDR3nt: TGTGCCAGCGCAACTTCGGGACTCTCCTTTTACGAGCAGTACTTC

abundance: NA
d_gene: NA
j_gene: TRBJ1-1
v_gene: TRBV6-6
CDR3aa: CASSYSSGGTEAFF
CDR3nt: TGTGCCAGCAGTTACTCGTCGGGGGGCACTGAAGCTTTCTTT

abundance: once
d_gene: NA
j_gene: TRBJ2-7
v_gene: TRBV18
CDR3aa: CASSPPEGSYEQYF
CDR3nt: TGTGCCAGCTCACCACCGGAGGGTTCCTACGAGCAGTACTTC

abundance: NA
d_gene: TRBD1
j_gene: TRBJ2-7
v_gene: TRBV27
CDR3aa: CASSQGQGWAEQYF
CDR3nt: TGTGCCAGCAGCCAGGGACAGGGCTGGGCCGAGCAGTACTTC

abundance: few
d_gene: NA
j_gene: TRBJ2-4
v_gene: TRBV2
CDR3aa: CASSERLGLAKNIQYF
CDR3nt: TGTGCCAGCAGTGAACGTCTAGGCTTAGCCAAAAACATTCAGTACTTC

abundance: NA
d_gene: TRBD1
j_gene: TRBJ1-2
v_gene: TRBV6-6
CDR3aa: CASSPPGQTRDGYTF
CDR3nt: TGTGCCAGCAGTCCCCCGGGACAGACACGCGATGGCTACACCTTC

abundance: NA
d_gene: TRBD1
j_gene: TRBJ2-7
v_gene: TRBV5-1
CDR3aa: CASSLEGDSPFWYEQYF
CDR3nt: TGCGCCAGCAGCTTGGAAGGGGACAGTCCATTTTGGTACGAGCAGTACTTC

abundance: few
d_gene: NA
j_gene: TRBJ1-1
v_gene: TRBV29-1
CDR3aa: CSVNQGANTEAFF
CDR3nt: TGCAGCGTTAATCAGGGCGCGAACACTGAAGCTTTCTTT

abundance: NA
d_gene: TRBD1
j_gene: TRBJ1-1
v_gene: TRBV15
CDR3aa: CATSRDRGSTEAFF
CDR3nt: TGTGCCACCAGCAGAGACAGGGGGAGCACTGAAGCTTTCTTT

abundance: NA
d_gene: NA
j_gene: TRBJ2-5
v_gene: TRBV7-8
CDR3aa: CASSSWGGRVETQYF
CDR3nt: TGTGCCAGCAGCTCCTGGGGGGGCCGGGTTGAGACCCAGTACTTC

abundance: NA
d_gene: TRBD2
j_gene: TRBJ2-2
v_gene: TRBV10-3
CDR3aa: CAIRRLAGGDTGELFF
CDR3nt: TGTGCCATCAGAAGACTAGCGGGAGGGGACACCGGGGAGCTGTTTTTT

abundance: NA
d_gene: NA
j_gene: TRBJ1-4
v_gene: TRBV7-9
CDR3aa: CASSYQGRNEKLFF
CDR3nt: TGTGCCAGCAGCTACCAGGGGCGGAATGAAAAACTGTTTTTT

abundance: NA
d_gene: TRBD2
j_gene: TRBJ2-5
v_gene: TRBV9
CDR3aa: CASSVGAGGAETQYF
CDR3nt: TGTGCCAGCAGCGTAGGTGCGGGGGGTGCGGAGACCCAGTACTTC